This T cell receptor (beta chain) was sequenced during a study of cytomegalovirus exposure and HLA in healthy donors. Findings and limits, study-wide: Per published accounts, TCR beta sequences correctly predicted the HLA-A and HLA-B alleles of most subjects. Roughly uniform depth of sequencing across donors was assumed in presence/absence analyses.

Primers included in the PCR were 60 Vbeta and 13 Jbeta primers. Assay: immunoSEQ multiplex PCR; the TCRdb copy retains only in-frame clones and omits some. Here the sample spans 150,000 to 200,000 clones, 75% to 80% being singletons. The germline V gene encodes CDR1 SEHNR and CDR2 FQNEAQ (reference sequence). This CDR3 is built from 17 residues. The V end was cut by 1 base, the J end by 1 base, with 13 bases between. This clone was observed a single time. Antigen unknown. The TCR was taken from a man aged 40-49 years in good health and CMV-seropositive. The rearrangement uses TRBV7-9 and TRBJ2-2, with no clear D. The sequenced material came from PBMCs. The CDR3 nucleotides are TGTGCCAGCAGCTTAGGTTGGGCCCGGATGAACACCGGGGAGCTGTTTTTT. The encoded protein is CASSLGWARMNTGELFF.